Listed below are T cell receptor beta chains from one sample, sequenced in a study of T cells in localized non-small cell lung cancer. Produced via immunoSEQ multiplex PCR; TCRdb's table is partial and in-frame only. The sample records about 35,000 clones, approximately 90% being singletons. This specimen consisted of peripheral blood mononuclear cells, obtained before any cancer treatment. Receptors were obtained from a female donor over 55 with stage II lung adenocarcinoma. Both conserved end residues are part of each CDR3. Fields, in order: V gene, clone size, J gene, D gene, CDR3 protein, CDR3 DNA. The D gene is left open where the match is weak. Clone size appears in some rows only: once, few, many, or a class for an expanded clone.

TRBV6-1	.	TRBJ1-2	TRBD1	CASRDRGKGNYGYTF	TGTGCCAGCAGGGACAGGGGAAAGGGTAACTATGGCTACACCTTC
TRBV2	.	TRBJ1-1	TRBD1	CASTRQGLAEAFF	TGTGCCAGCACAAGACAGGGGCTCGCTGAAGCTTTCTTT
TRBV7-2	.	TRBJ1-3	TRBD1	CASSLDLGTGPRNTIYF	TGTGCCAGCAGCTTAGATTTGGGGACAGGGCCACGAAACACCATATATTTT
TRBV7-2	.	TRBJ2-7	.	CASSTTRYEQYF	TGTGCCAGCAGTACTACCAGGTACGAGCAGTACTTC
TRBV5-6	.	TRBJ1-2	.	CASSLADGYYGYTF	TGTGCCAGCAGCTTGGCAGACGGCTACTATGGCTACACCTTC
TRBV27	few	TRBJ1-5	TRBD1	CASSPLQGAGQPQHF	TGTGCCAGCAGTCCTCTACAGGGGGCAGGTCAGCCCCAGCATTTT
TRBV29-1	.	TRBJ1-2	TRBD1	CSVRRQGNYGYTF	TGCAGCGTGAGAAGACAGGGGAACTATGGCTACACCTTC
TRBV15	.	TRBJ1-2	.	CATSRDGRNGYTF	TGTGCCACCAGCAGAGATGGAAGGAATGGCTACACCTTC
TRBV29-1	few	TRBJ2-2	TRBD2	CSVVLAGTGELFF	TGCAGCGTTGTTCTAGCGGGAACCGGGGAGCTGTTTTTT
TRBV7-2	once	TRBJ2-1	.	CASSFLYNEQFF	TGTGCCAGCAGCTTCCTGTACAATGAGCAGTTCTTC
TRBV2	.	TRBJ2-7	TRBD2	CAILSGSIYEQYF	TGTGCCATCCTTAGCGGGAGTATCTACGAGCAGTACTTC
TRBV14	.	TRBJ1-2	.	CASSQVGSEMINYGYTF	TGTGCCAGCAGCCAAGTCGGATCGGAGATGATTAACTATGGCTACACCTTC
TRBV18	few	TRBJ1-5	.	CASSPVPGQDSNQPQHF	TGTGCCAGCTCACCAGTCCCGGGACAAGATAGCAATCAGCCCCAGCATTTT
TRBV19	.	TRBJ2-1	.	CASSGGLYNEQFF	TGTGCCAGTAGTGGGGGACTGTACAATGAGCAGTTCTTC
TRBV30	few	TRBJ1-2	.	CAWSVSRFDSGYGYTF	TGTGCCTGGAGTGTATCCCGATTCGACTCGGGATATGGCTACACCTTC
TRBV4-3	.	TRBJ1-2	.	CASSQEHGNYGYTF	TGCGCCAGCAGCCAAGAACACGGCAACTATGGCTACACCTTC
TRBV4-1	.	TRBJ2-1	.	CASSQEQGAYNEQFF	TGCGCCAGCAGCCAAGAACAGGGCGCCTACAATGAGCAGTTCTTC
TRBV18	.	TRBJ1-5	.	CASSPGSNQPQHF	TGTGCCAGCTCACCAGGGAGCAATCAGCCCCAGCATTTT
TRBV4-1	.	TRBJ1-1	TRBD1	CASSRDRSNTEAFF	TGCGCCAGCAGCCGGGACAGGTCGAACACTGAAGCTTTCTTT
TRBV19	.	TRBJ2-6	TRBD1	CASSRQGAGGANVLTF	TGTGCCAGTAGCCGTCAGGGGGCAGGAGGGGCCAACGTCCTGACTTTC
TRBV7-2	.	TRBJ2-3	.	CASSLGGLSLTDTQYF	TGTGCCAGCAGCTTAGGTGGTTTATCCCTCACAGATACGCAGTATTTT
TRBV5-6	.	TRBJ1-1	TRBD1	CASSEGRGLTEAFF	TGTGCCAGCAGCGAAGGCAGGGGGCTTACTGAAGCTTTCTTT
TRBV28	.	TRBJ1-1	TRBD1	CASSGGQGWTEAFF	TGTGCCAGCAGTGGGGGACAGGGTTGGACTGAAGCTTTCTTT
TRBV19	.	TRBJ2-6	TRBD1	CASSIDGQGARGANVLTF	TGTGCCAGTAGTATAGATGGACAGGGGGCTAGGGGGGCCAACGTCCTGACTTTC
TRBV5-4	.	TRBJ2-3	TRBD2	CASSGRLAGASTDTQYF	TGTGCCAGCAGCGGCCGACTAGCGGGGGCTAGCACAGATACGCAGTATTTT
TRBV4-3	.	TRBJ1-4	.	CASSQVDLNNEKLFF	TGCGCCAGCAGCCAAGTGGACCTAAATAATGAAAAACTGTTTTTT
TRBV27	.	TRBJ1-1	.	CASSLLSGGTEAFF	TGTGCCAGCAGTTTATTGTCGGGAGGGACTGAAGCTTTCTTT
TRBV5-1	.	TRBJ2-7	TRBD1	CASSPGTGVYEQYF	TGCGCCAGCAGCCCCGGGACAGGGGTCTACGAGCAGTACTTC
TRBV29-1	.	TRBJ2-1	TRBD2	CSVSGTSGNEQFF	TGCAGCGTGTCCGGGACTAGCGGCAATGAGCAGTTCTTC
TRBV9	.	TRBJ1-5	.	CASSVGTAYNQPQHF	TGTGCCAGCAGCGTAGGGACAGCCTATAATCAGCCCCAGCATTTT
TRBV7-2	.	TRBJ2-1	TRBD1	CASSLGPRGQGDRNEQFF	TGTGCCAGCAGCTTAGGGCCCCGCGGACAGGGGGATAGAAATGAGCAGTTCTTC
TRBV28	.	TRBJ1-5	TRBD1	CASSWTGNEYQPQHF	TGTGCCAGCAGTTGGACAGGGAATGAGTATCAGCCCCAGCATTTT
TRBV6-1	.	TRBJ1-3	.	CASSEGFPGNTIYF	TGTGCCAGCAGTGAGGGCTTTCCTGGAAACACCATATATTTT
TRBV6-6	.	TRBJ1-1	.	CASSGQWDTEAFF	TGTGCCAGCAGCGGACAGTGGGACACTGAAGCTTTCTTT
TRBV4-3	.	TRBJ1-2	TRBD1	CASSPRTGRGYTF	TGCGCCAGCAGCCCTAGGACAGGGCGTGGCTACACCTTC
TRBV5-1	.	TRBJ1-4	.	CASSLSGVTNEKLFF	TGCGCCAGCAGCCTGTCAGGGGTGACTAATGAAAAACTGTTTTTT
TRBV28	.	TRBJ1-2	TRBD1	CASSLGTGGNYGYTF	TGTGCCAGCAGTTTAGGGACAGGGGGTAACTATGGCTACACCTTC
TRBV28	.	TRBJ2-7	.	CASSLSSYEQYF	TGTGCCAGCAGTTTAAGTAGCTACGAGCAGTACTTC
TRBV4-1	.	TRBJ2-7	.	CASSQDEKYEQYF	TGCGCCAGCAGCCAAGATGAGAAATACGAGCAGTACTTC
TRBV4-2	.	TRBJ2-6	.	CASSQDLLASGANVLTF	TGTGCCAGCAGCCAAGATCTACTTGCCTCTGGGGCCAACGTCCTGACTTTC
TRBV30	.	TRBJ1-1	TRBD1	CAWWKGARNTEAFF	TGTGCCTGGTGGAAGGGGGCTAGGAACACTGAAGCTTTCTTT